This is a list of T cell receptor beta chains from one sample in a study of blood T cell repertoires in COVID-19. The table came from immunoSEQ multiplex PCR; TCRdb's copy has only in-frame clones and leaves some out. The repertoire holds tens of thousands of clones, with approximately 84% as singletons. Sequencing was performed on peripheral blood. These receptors were collected from a man between 65 and 85 years old with acute or convalescent COVID-19. Both conserved end residues are part of each CDR3. D genes are given only for firm matches. Some rows mark clone size as missing; the rest say once, few, many or name a class of expanded clone.

TRBD1	.	TRBV7-8	TRBJ2-5	CASRHRGRQETQYF	TGTGCCAGCAGACACAGGGGTCGGCAAGAGACCCAGTACTTC
.	.	TRBV29-1	TRBJ1-1	CSVGGRGVSTEAFF	TGCAGCGTTGGGGGTCGGGGGGTAAGCACTGAAGCTTTCTTT
TRBD2	.	TRBV30	TRBJ2-1	CAWSWAGLGGQFF	TGTGCCTGGAGTTGGGCGGGACTAGGTGGGCAGTTCTTC
TRBD2	.	TRBV25-1	TRBJ2-5	CASSVGLAGGPGETQYF	TGTGCCAGCAGTGTGGGACTAGCGGGAGGGCCGGGGGAGACCCAGTACTTC
TRBD1	.	TRBV29-1	TRBJ1-2	CSAAQQGASNYGYTF	TGCAGCGCCGCCCAACAGGGGGCGTCGAACTATGGCTACACCTTC
TRBD2	.	TRBV11-3	TRBJ2-1	CASSLERGDNEQFF	TGTGCCAGCAGCTTAGAGCGGGGGGACAATGAGCAGTTCTTC
TRBD2	few	TRBV27	TRBJ2-1	CASSPRWTSLNNEQFF	TGTGCCAGCAGTCCCCGATGGACTAGCTTGAACAATGAGCAGTTCTTC
TRBD1	.	TRBV6-5	TRBJ1-5	CASSSYRGLNQPQHF	TGTGCCAGCAGTAGCTACAGGGGGCTCAATCAGCCCCAGCATTTT
TRBD1	.	TRBV5-1	TRBJ2-1	CASSLVAGGRNEQFF	TGCGCCAGCAGCCTCGTGGCAGGGGGTAGGAATGAGCAGTTCTTC
.	once	TRBV18	TRBJ1-1	CASSPQAGETEAFF	TGTGCCAGCTCACCACAGGCCGGGGAGACTGAAGCTTTCTTT
.	once	TRBV24-1	TRBJ2-1	CATSGTVPEQFF	TGTGCCACCAGTGGCACAGTACCCGAGCAGTTCTTC
.	.	TRBV7-2	TRBJ2-3	CASSLSFADTQYF	TGTGCCAGCAGCTTATCTTTTGCAGATACGCAGTATTTT
.	few	TRBV27	TRBJ1-5	CASSLSTPQGNSQPQHF	TGTGCCAGCAGTTTATCAACCCCACAGGGCAACAGTCAGCCCCAGCATTTT
.	.	TRBV19	TRBJ1-6	CASSISGKSSPLHF	TGTGCCAGTAGTATATCAGGGAAGAGTTCACCCCTCCACTTT
.	.	TRBV7-8	TRBJ2-7	CASRWPGMARGPYEQYF	TGTGCCAGCAGATGGCCGGGTATGGCTCGCGGCCCCTACGAGCAGTACTTC
.	.	TRBV5-1	TRBJ2-4	CASSLQRADIQYF	TGCGCCAGCAGCTTGCAGAGGGCTGATATTCAGTACTTC
.	.	TRBV9	TRBJ2-5	CASSVGGRGPQETQYF	TGTGCCAGCAGCGTAGGGGGAAGGGGCCCCCAAGAGACCCAGTACTTC
TRBD2	.	TRBV9	TRBJ2-5	CASSVALGLAGGQETQYF	TGTGCCAGCAGCGTAGCATTGGGACTAGCGGGGGGGCAAGAGACCCAGTACTTC
.	.	TRBV2	TRBJ2-3	CASSAVDYTDTQYF	TGTGCCAGCAGTGCGGTCGACTACACAGATACGCAGTATTTT
TRBD2	.	TRBV6-4	TRBJ2-3	CASSGLAGGTTDTQYF	TGTGCCAGCAGTGGACTAGCGGGAGGCACCACAGATACGCAGTATTTT
.	.	TRBV11-2	TRBJ2-7	CASSHGRTAGLKQYF	TGTGCCAGCAGCCACGGTAGGACGGCGGGATTGAAGCAGTACTTC
.	.	TRBV4-3	TRBJ2-4	CASSPEGRGEIQYF	TGCGCCAGCAGCCCCGAGGGGCGGGGTGAGATTCAGTACTTC
.	.	TRBV19	TRBJ1-5	CASSSGQGNQPQHF	TGTGCCAGTAGTTCGGGACAAGGCAATCAGCCCCAGCATTTT
.	once	TRBV24-1	TRBJ1-1	CATSDTVGFAFF	TGTGCCACCAGTGATACTGTCGGGTTTGCTTTCTTT
.	.	TRBV4-2	TRBJ2-1	CASSLSAAGGKNNEQFF	TGTGCCAGCAGCCTCTCGGCGGCTGGCGGGAAAAACAATGAGCAGTTCTTC
TRBD1	.	TRBV7-2	TRBJ2-7	CASSLGTGYGEQYF	TGTGCCAGCAGCCTCGGGACAGGGTATGGTGAGCAGTACTTC
.	.	TRBV11-2	TRBJ2-2	CASSLSTGELFF	TGTGCCAGCAGCCTGTCCACCGGGGAGCTGTTTTTT
.	.	TRBV7-9	TRBJ2-3	CASSHDRPSTDTQYF	TGTGCCAGCAGCCATGACAGGCCTAGCACAGATACGCAGTATTTT
.	once	TRBV5-5	TRBJ2-7	CASSLSAGIYEQYF	TGTGCCAGCAGCTTGTCCGCAGGGATATACGAGCAGTACTTC
.	once	TRBV5-4	TRBJ1-4	CASSSERAANEKLFF	TGTGCCAGCAGCTCGGAGAGGGCAGCTAATGAAAAACTGTTTTTT
.	.	TRBV9	TRBJ1-3	CASSVGESKIGNTIYF	TGTGCCAGCAGCGTAGGCGAGTCCAAGATTGGAAACACCATATATTTT
TRBD1	.	TRBV2	TRBJ1-2	CASSDGQGRGYGYTF	TGTGCCAGCAGTGACGGACAGGGCCGAGGCTATGGCTACACCTTC
.	.	TRBV7-9	TRBJ1-3	CASSWITLGGSGNTIYF	TGTGCCAGCAGCTGGATCACGTTAGGCGGATCTGGAAACACCATATATTTT
.	.	TRBV5-1	TRBJ2-5	CASSPLGASQETQYF	TGCGCCAGCAGCCCCTTGGGGGCCTCACAAGAGACCCAGTACTTC
.	.	TRBV11-2	TRBJ2-5	CASSLAGNPQETQYF	TGTGCCAGCAGCTTAGCGGGGAACCCGCAAGAGACCCAGTACTTC
TRBD1	.	TRBV27	TRBJ2-7	CASSTPTGNPYEQYF	TGTGCCAGCAGTACCCCGACAGGGAATCCCTACGAGCAGTACTTC
.	.	TRBV6-2/TRBV6-3	TRBJ2-7	CASSTVGLGGSPYEQYF	TGTGCCAGCAGTACCGTAGGTTTGGGCGGGTCACCCTACGAGCAGTACTTC
TRBD1	.	TRBV6-1	TRBJ1-5	CASSEAGQQNQPQHF	TGTGCCAGCAGTGAAGCGGGACAGCAAAATCAGCCCCAGCATTTT
TRBD1	.	TRBV12-3/TRBV12-4	TRBJ1-6	CASRGTENSPLHF	TGTGCCAGCAGGGGGACAGAAAATTCACCCCTCCACTTT
.	.	TRBV18	TRBJ1-2	CASSPDRSYGYTF	TGTGCCAGCTCACCAGACAGATCCTATGGCTACACCTTC
.	.	TRBV15	TRBJ1-1	CATSYEQGNTEAFF	TGTGCCACCTCTTACGAACAGGGTAACACTGAAGCTTTCTTT
TRBD2	.	TRBV2	TRBJ2-5	CANRATSGAQETQYF	TGTGCCAACCGGGCGACTAGCGGGGCCCAAGAGACCCAGTACTTC